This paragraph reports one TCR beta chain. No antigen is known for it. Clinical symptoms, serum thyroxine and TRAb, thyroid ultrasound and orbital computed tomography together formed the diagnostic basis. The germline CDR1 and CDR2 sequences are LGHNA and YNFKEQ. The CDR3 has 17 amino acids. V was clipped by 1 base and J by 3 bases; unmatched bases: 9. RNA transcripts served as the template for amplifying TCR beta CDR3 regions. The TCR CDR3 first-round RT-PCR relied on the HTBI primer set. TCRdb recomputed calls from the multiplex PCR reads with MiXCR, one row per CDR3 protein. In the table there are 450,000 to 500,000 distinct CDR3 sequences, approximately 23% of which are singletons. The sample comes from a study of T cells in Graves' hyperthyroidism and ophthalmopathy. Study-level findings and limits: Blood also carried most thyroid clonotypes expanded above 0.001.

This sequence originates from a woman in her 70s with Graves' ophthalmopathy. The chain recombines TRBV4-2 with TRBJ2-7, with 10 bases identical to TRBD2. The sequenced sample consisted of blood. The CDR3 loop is CASSQGLQREGYYEQYF. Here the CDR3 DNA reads TGTGCCAGCAGCCAAGGTCTTCAGCGGGAGGGTTACTACGAGCAGTACTTC.